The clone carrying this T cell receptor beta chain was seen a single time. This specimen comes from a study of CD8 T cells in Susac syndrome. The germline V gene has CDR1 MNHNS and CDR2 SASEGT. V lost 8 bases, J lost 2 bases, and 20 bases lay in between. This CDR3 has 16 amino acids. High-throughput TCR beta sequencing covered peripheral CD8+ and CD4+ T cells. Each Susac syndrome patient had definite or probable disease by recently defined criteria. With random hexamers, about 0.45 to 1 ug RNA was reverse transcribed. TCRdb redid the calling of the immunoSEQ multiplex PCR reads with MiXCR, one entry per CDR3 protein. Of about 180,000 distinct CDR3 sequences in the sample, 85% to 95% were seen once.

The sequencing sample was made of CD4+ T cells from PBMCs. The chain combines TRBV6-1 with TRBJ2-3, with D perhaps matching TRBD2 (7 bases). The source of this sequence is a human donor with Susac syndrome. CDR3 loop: CASPEDGRGHTDTQYF. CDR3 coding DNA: TGTGCCAGCCCTGAAGATGGGCGGGGGCACACAGATACGCAGTATTTT.